Following are 24 T cell receptor beta chains from one sample sequenced in a study of CD8+ T cells in alopecia areata. RNA extraction was followed by reverse transcription into cDNA, which acted as the sequencing template. Sequenced by immunoSEQ multiplex PCR; TCRdb stores in-frame clones only, minus some. The sample has 180,000 or so clones; approximately 50% are singletons. Treatment noted: oral pan-JAK inhibitor, 5-10 mg twice daily. Sequenced here: CD8+ T cells sorted from blood, sampled at week 52, from a patient treated with tofacitinib. The origin of the receptors is a human donor with alopecia areata.

The table lists this clone with a few counts. CDR3 sequence (DNA): TGTGCCAGCAGGTCGGGCAGGGGAAGAGGCTACACCTTC. Translation: CASRSGRGRGYTF. The rearrangement joins TRBV7-9 to TRBJ1-2, with D maybe TRBD1 (6 bases). V was trimmed by 6 bases and J by 8 bases, leaving 16 bases between them. CDR1 is SEHNR and CDR2 is FQNEAQ in the germline V gene (reference sequence). This CDR3 is 13 amino acids long.

Here the CDR3 reads CASRSFSGANVLTF. In nucleotides, the CDR3 is TGTGCCAGCAGGAGCTTCTCTGGGGCCAACGTCCTGACTTTC. The chain uses TRBV5-6 and TRBJ2-6; D gene unclear. Trimming cost V 5 bases and J 0 bases, with 6 bases left between them. The germline CDR1 and CDR2 sequences are SGHDT and YYEEEE. The CDR3 has 14 amino acids.

V and J are TRBV29-1 and TRBJ1-2; D perhaps matches TRBD1 (5 bases). V was pared by 5 bases and J by 4 bases, with 11 bases between. Germline values: CDR1 SQVTM, CDR2 ANQGSEA. CDR3 length equals 12 residues. The CDR3 loop is CSVPGIGYGYTF. The CDR3 DNA is TGCAGCGTTCCAGGGATCGGCTATGGCTACACCTTC.

This clone was seen only a few times. V gene TRBV30 combines with J gene TRBJ1-1; perhaps TRBD1 as D (6 bases). There are 15 residues in the CDR3. Germline CDR1 reads GTSNPN; CDR2 reads SVGIG (reference sequence). Trimming stripped 0 bases from V and 7 bases from J, with 18 bases between. CDR3 protein: CAWSVPGPGAGEAFF. CDR3 bases: TGTGCCTGGAGTGTACCGGGGCCAGGGGCCGGTGAAGCTTTCTTT.

This clone was detected a few times. This chain uses TRBV7-8 with TRBJ2-5; 7 bases are shared with TRBD2. The CDR3 extends over 14 amino acids. The V segment lost 5 bases and the J segment 4 bases; nucleotides outside the gene matches: 7. Germline CDR1 SGHVS, CDR2 FQNEAQ. CDR3 amino acids: CASSPGLGRETQYF. CDR3 in DNA: TGTGCCAGCAGCCCCGGACTAGGGAGAGAGACCCAGTACTTC.

This clone was recorded a few times. V gene TRBV7-9 combines with J gene TRBJ2-2, with D uncertain. The V gene lost 2 bases and the J gene lost 3 bases, with 4 bases spanning the gap. The CDR3 loop spans 13 amino acids. Germline CDR1 and CDR2: SEHNR and FQNEAQ (reference sequence). The CDR3 DNA follows: TGTGCCAGCAGCTTACCCCACACCGGGGAGCTGTTTTTT. The encoded protein is CASSLPHTGELFF.

The DNA of the CDR3 is TGTGCCTGGAGGGCTAACAGGGGTGGCTACACCTTC. This sequence encodes CAWRANRGGYTF. The rearrangement uses TRBV30 and TRBJ1-2; 7 bases map to TRBD1. This CDR3 spans 12 amino acids. The ends lost 3 bases at V and 7 bases at J; junction bases unmatched: 5. The germline CDR1 and CDR2 sequences are GTSNPN and SVGIG (reference sequence).

This clone has only a few counts. The chain uses TRBV7-8 and TRBJ2-1; 7 bases match TRBD1. CDR1 is SGHVS, CDR2 FQNEAQ, per germline. V was pared by 4 bases and J by 8 bases, with 11 bases of the junction left unmatched. This CDR3 comprises 15 residues. CDR3 residues: CASSSPTGTLHEQFF. As DNA, the CDR3 is TGTGCCAGCAGCTCACCGACAGGGACCCTTCATGAGCAGTTCTTC.

The rearrangement uses TRBV6-6 and TRBJ2-6; D remains unclear. The CDR3 is made up of 16 amino acids. Germline V gene lookup returns CDR1 MNHNY and CDR2 SVGAGI (reference sequence). V was pared by 0 bases and J by 0 bases, with 6 bases between. The DNA of the CDR3 is TGTGCCAGCAGTTACTCCTCCTACTCTGGGGCCAACGTCCTGACTTTC. Translated: CASSYSSYSGANVLTF.

The chain uses TRBV27 and TRBJ1-3; 9 bases are a match to TRBD1. The germline V gene has CDR1 MNHEY and CDR2 SMNVEV (reference sequence). Germline trimming cut 10 bases from V and 3 bases from J; bases unmatched to any gene: 4. The CDR3 spans 13 residues. CDR3 sequence: CATVGQGGNTIYF. Here the CDR3 DNA reads TGTGCCACCGTGGGACAGGGTGGAAACACCATATATTTT.

The table lists this clone with a count of one. V usage is TRBV7-2 and J usage is TRBJ2-5; the D gene is possibly TRBD2 (5 bases). This CDR3 contains 11 residues. V dropped 5 bases and J dropped 11 bases, with 12 bases sitting between them. Germline V gives CDR1 SGHTA, CDR2 FQGNSA. The CDR3 reads CASSPVREQYF. CDR3 nucleotides: TGTGCCAGCAGCCCAGTGAGGGAGCAGTACTTC.

The V call is TRBV29-1, the J call TRBJ1-2; D not resolved. This CDR3 spans 10 amino acids. CDR1 and CDR2 (germline): SQVTM, ANQGSEA. Between the trimmed V and J ends, which lost 7 bases and 6 bases, there was a span of 9 bases. The CDR3 coding sequence is TGCAGCGCTTTCGAGAATGGCTACACCTTC. Encoded protein: CSAFENGYTF.

This clone was detected a few times. The chain combines TRBV6-5 with TRBJ1-2; D possibly corresponds to TRBD1 (6 bases). Germline V gene data show CDR1 as MNHEY and CDR2 as SVGAGI. V was clipped by 6 bases and J by 4 bases, with 12 bases between them. The CDR3 spans 13 residues. CDR3: CASRARGIYGYTF. DNA for the CDR3: TGTGCCAGCAGGGCAAGGGGGATCTATGGCTACACCTTC.

The chain carries TRBV30 and TRBJ2-5; TRBD2 agrees at 8 bases. V was clipped by 5 bases and J by 1 base; unmatched bases: 6. Germline CDR1 is GTSNPN and CDR2 is SVGIG (reference sequence). This CDR3 has 14 residues. The DNA of the CDR3 is TGTGCCTGGGATAGCGGGGTGGCCCAAGAGACCCAGTACTTC. The encoded protein is CAWDSGVAQETQYF.

V gene TRBV4-3 combines with J gene TRBJ2-7; D call uncertain. V was clipped by 3 bases and J by 1 base, with 7 bases between them. Germline V gene data show CDR1 as LGHNA and CDR2 as YSLEER. This CDR3 region has 13 residues. CDR3 coding DNA: TGCGCCAGCAGCCAGATACCTTCCTACGAGCAGTACTTC. It yields the protein CASSQIPSYEQYF.

The chain has TRBV11-2 and TRBJ2-7, with D maybe TRBD2 (5 bases). CDR3 length: 13 amino acids. The germline V gene encodes CDR1 SGHAT and CDR2 FQNNGV. V lost 5 bases to trimming and J lost 4 bases, with 12 bases between them. The chain's CDR3 is CASSGLEGYEQYF. The CDR3 DNA reads as TGTGCCAGCAGCGGGCTCGAGGGTTACGAGCAGTACTTC.

The chain employs TRBV7-6 and TRBJ1-1, with D unresolved. This CDR3 comprises 13 residues. Trimming stripped 4 bases from V and 1 base from J, with 7 bases between. Germline V gene sequence: CDR1 SGHVS, CDR2 FNYEAQ. In DNA form, the CDR3 reads TGTGCCAGCAGCTCGGACCAGAACACTGAAGCTTTCTTT. Encoded protein: CASSSDQNTEAFF.

Written as DNA, the CDR3 is TGTGCCAGCAGCTTGGGCTTAGACAGGGACTATGGCTACACCTTC. It encodes CASSLGLDRDYGYTF. The rearrangement joins TRBV11-2 to TRBJ1-2; TRBD1 matches at 7 bases. Trimming at V came to 3 bases and at J to 3 bases, leaving 7 bases not matched to a gene. Germline V lookup: CDR1 SGHAT, CDR2 FQNNGV. The CDR3 sequence is 15 residues long.

This clone appeared a few times. As DNA, the CDR3 is TGCGCCAGCAGCCAGTCAGTCGCGGTCCCCGATGAGCAGTTCTTC. The encoded protein is CASSQSVAVPDEQFF. The V call is TRBV4-1, the J call TRBJ2-1; D not resolved. The CDR3 is made up of 15 amino acids. Germline CDR1 is MGHRA and CDR2 is YSYEKL. V was shortened by 3 bases and J by 8 bases, with 17 bases between the two germline ends.

This clone was seen a few times. The chain recombines TRBV11-2 with TRBJ2-1, with TRBD2 matching over 9 bases. The ends lost 5 bases at V and 7 bases at J; junction bases unmatched: 12. The germline V gene encodes CDR1 SGHAT and CDR2 FQNNGV. This CDR3 has 16 amino acids. The CDR3 nucleotides read TGTGCCAGCAGCCTAACCGGGACTAGCTATGAAAATGAGCAGTTCTTC. This encodes CASSLTGTSYENEQFF.

This clone appeared a few times. This chain uses TRBV4-1 with TRBJ2-3, with TRBD2 identical over 13 bases. Germline V gene sequence: CDR1 MGHRA, CDR2 YSYEKL. This CDR3 contains 16 residues. V was pared by 2 bases and J by 4 bases, with 3 bases of the junction left unmatched. For the CDR3, the DNA is TGCGCCAGCAGCCAAACCGGGACTAGCGGGGCAGATACGCAGTATTTT. Residues: CASSQTGTSGADTQYF.

This clone has more than one count but fewer than ten. The chain uses TRBV11-2 and TRBJ1-2, with a weak D call TRBD1 (6 bases). CDR3 size: 15 residues. V was cut by 5 bases and J by 5 bases, with 18 bases left in between. Germline V CDR1 and CDR2: SGHAT, FQNNGV. The chain's CDR3 is CASSTPRGPRYGYTF. The DNA of the CDR3 is TGTGCCAGCAGCACTCCGCGGGGGCCTCGGTATGGCTACACCTTC.

CDR3 bases: TGTGCCAGCAGCTTAGTTTCCGGTGCAGCTTTCTTT. Protein: CASSLVSGAAFF. The V and J genes are TRBV7-8 and TRBJ1-1, with D unresolved. Deletions cut 1 base from V and 10 bases from J, with 10 bases between. The CDR3 runs to 12 residues. Per germline, CDR1 SGHVS and CDR2 FQNEAQ.

This clone occurred a few times. V is TRBV7-9 and J is TRBJ2-5; possibly TRBD1 for D (6 bases). The CDR3 is 15 amino acids. In germline, CDR1 is SEHNR, CDR2 FQNEAQ (reference sequence). V gave up 5 bases and J gave up 1 base, with 14 bases separating them. The CDR3 region is CASSPPGHLQETQYF. Written as DNA, the CDR3 is TGTGCCAGCAGCCCTCCGGGACATCTCCAAGAGACCCAGTACTTC.